What follows are 4 T cell receptor beta chains derived from one specimen sequenced in a study of control samples from healthy donors and cancer patients. TCRdb keeps only in-frame clones here, not all; method: immunoSEQ multiplex PCR. The repertoire consists of about 180,000 clones, with approximately 94% occurring once and the leading ten covering about 1.5%. The sample was blood. These receptors were taken from a woman aged 18-35 years in good health.

The chain has TRBV14 and TRBJ1-2, with 12 bases lining up with TRBD1. With V trimmed by 1 base and J by 8 bases, 8 bases remained unmatched. The CDR3 length is 16 residues. Looked up from germline, CDR1 is SGHDN and CDR2 is FVKESK. Here the CDR3 DNA reads TGTGCCAGCAGCCAAGTGGGGACAGGGGGCGCGACGGGCTACACCTTC. This gives the protein CASSQVGTGGATGYTF.

The gene calls are TRBV12-5 and TRBJ2-3; D possibly corresponds to TRBD1 (6 bases). The V and J ends lost 7 bases and 2 bases respectively, with 13 bases between them. CDR1 is LGHNT and CDR2 is FRNRAP in the germline V gene. The length of the CDR3 is 14 residues. Here the CDR3 DNA reads TGTGCTAGTGATGATGGGGGCCCCACAGATACGCAGTATTTT. Encoded protein: CASDDGGPTDTQYF.

This clone was recorded only once. One end of the junction is discordant with germline, which a read error may explain. The gene calls are TRBV7-7 and TRBJ2-1; 7 bases agree with TRBD2. This CDR3 is 14 amino acids long. Germline V gene sequence: CDR1 SSHAT, CDR2 FNYEAQ (reference sequence). This CDR3 reads CASSPGGPYNEQFF. DNA of the CDR3: TGTGCTAGCAGCCCGGGAGGTCCCTACAATGAGCAGTTCTTC.

The rearrangement links TRBV28 to TRBJ2-2, with D unresolved. From germline, CDR1 is MDHEN and CDR2 SYDVKM. V was cut by 5 bases and J by 0 bases, with 4 bases left in between. The CDR3 extends over 13 amino acids. The CDR3 sequence: CASSQTNTGELFF. CDR3 nucleotide sequence: TGTGCCAGCAGTCAAACGAACACCGGGGAGCTGTTTTTT. The variable domain in full, with the rest retrieved from reference TRBV28 and TRBJ2-2, is DVKVTQSSRYLVKRTGEKVFLECVQDMDHENMFWYRQDPGLGLRLIYFSYDVKMKEKGDIPEGYSVSREKKERFSLILESASTNQTSMYLCASSQTNTGELFFGEGSRLTVL.